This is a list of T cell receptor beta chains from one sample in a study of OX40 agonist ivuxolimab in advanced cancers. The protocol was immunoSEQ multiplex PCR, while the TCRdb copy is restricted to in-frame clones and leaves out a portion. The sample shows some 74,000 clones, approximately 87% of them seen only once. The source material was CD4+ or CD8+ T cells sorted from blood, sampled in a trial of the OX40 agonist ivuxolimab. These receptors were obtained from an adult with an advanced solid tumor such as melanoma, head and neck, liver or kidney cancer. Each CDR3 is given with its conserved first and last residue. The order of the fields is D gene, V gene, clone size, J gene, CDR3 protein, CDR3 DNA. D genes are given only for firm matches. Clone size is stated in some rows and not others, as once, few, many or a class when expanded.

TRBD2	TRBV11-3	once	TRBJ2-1	CASSQRTSGSIYNEQFF	TGTGCCAGCAGCCAACGGACTAGCGGGAGTATCTACAATGAGCAGTTCTTC
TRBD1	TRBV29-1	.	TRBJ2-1	CSVEALTGGDEQFF	TGCAGCGTTGAGGCCTTGACAGGGGGCGATGAGCAGTTCTTC
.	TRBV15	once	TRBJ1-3	CATSRDGIGNTIYF	TGTGCCACCAGCAGAGATGGCATCGGAAACACCATATATTTT
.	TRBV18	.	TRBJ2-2	CASSPLTALTGELFF	TGTGCCAGCTCACCATTGACAGCGCTCACCGGGGAGCTGTTTTTT
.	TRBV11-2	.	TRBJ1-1	CASSLGRVEAFF	TGTGCCAGCAGCTTAGGTCGGGTTGAAGCTTTCTTT
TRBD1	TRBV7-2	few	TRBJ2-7	CASSVSGTGGYEQYF	TGTGCCAGCAGCGTCTCCGGGACAGGGGGCTACGAGCAGTACTTC
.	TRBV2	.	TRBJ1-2	CASREATYYGYTF	TGTGCCAGCAGGGAGGCGACCTACTATGGCTACACCTTC
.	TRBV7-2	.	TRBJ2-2	CASSSRTVNTGELFF	TGTGCCAGCAGCTCCCGGACGGTTAACACCGGGGAGCTGTTTTTT
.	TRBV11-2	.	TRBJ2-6	CASSLASSGQPSGANVLTF	TGTGCCAGCAGCTTAGCGTCATCCGGACAGCCCTCTGGGGCCAACGTCCTGACTTTC
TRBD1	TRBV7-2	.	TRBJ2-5	CASSRTGGTRETQYF	TGTGCCAGCAGCCGTACAGGGGGCACAAGGGAGACCCAGTACTTC
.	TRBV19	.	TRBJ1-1	CASSMRRTEAFF	TGTGCCAGTAGTATGAGGAGGACTGAAGCTTTCTTT
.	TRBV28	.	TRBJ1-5	CASSLSAGIQGGNQPQHF	TGTGCCAGCAGTTTATCGGCCGGGATTCAAGGGGGCAATCAGCCCCAGCATTTT
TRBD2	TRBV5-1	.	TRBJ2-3	CASSSAPPLAGGTDTQYF	TGCGCCAGCAGCTCCGCCCCGCCACTAGCGGGAGGAACAGATACGCAGTATTTT
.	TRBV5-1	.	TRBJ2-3	CASSLSGISTDTQYF	TGCGCCAGCAGCTTATCGGGGATAAGCACAGATACGCAGTATTTT
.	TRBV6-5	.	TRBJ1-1	CASSGVVTEAFF	TGTGCCAGCAGTGGGGTGGTCACTGAAGCTTTCTTT
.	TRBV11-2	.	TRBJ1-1	CASSLVRDRAFF	TGTGCCAGCAGCTTAGTGAGGGATCGAGCTTTCTTT
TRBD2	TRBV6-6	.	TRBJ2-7	CASSRLAGVGSYEQYF	TGTGCCAGCAGTAGACTAGCGGGAGTGGGCTCCTACGAGCAGTACTTC
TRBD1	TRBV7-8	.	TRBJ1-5	CASSLVGTVNQPQHF	TGTGCCAGCAGCTTAGTTGGGACAGTCAATCAGCCCCAGCATTTT
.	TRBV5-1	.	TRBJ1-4	CASSLAHGGATNEKLFF	TGCGCCAGCAGCTTGGCCCACGGGGGCGCAACTAATGAAAAACTGTTTTTT
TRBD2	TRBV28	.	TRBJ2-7	CASSSTTGGKPYEQYF	TGTGCCAGCAGCTCAACGACCGGGGGGAAGCCCTACGAGCAGTACTTC
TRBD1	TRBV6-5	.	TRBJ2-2	CASRRQGVGAGELFF	TGTGCCAGCAGGAGACAGGGGGTCGGAGCCGGGGAGCTGTTTTTT
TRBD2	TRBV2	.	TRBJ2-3	CASSRLAGGNTDTQYF	TGTGCCAGCAGCAGACTAGCGGGAGGGAACACAGATACGCAGTATTTT
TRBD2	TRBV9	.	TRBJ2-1	CASSVGSGSGYEQFF	TGTGCCAGCAGCGTAGGAAGCGGGAGTGGGTATGAGCAGTTCTTC
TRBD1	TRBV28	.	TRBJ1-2	CASSLGQGGYTF	TGTGCCAGCAGTTTAGGACAGGGAGGCTACACCTTC
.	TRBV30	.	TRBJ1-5	CAWSVRSWYSNQPQHF	TGTGCCTGGAGTGTACGCTCGTGGTACAGCAATCAGCCCCAGCATTTT
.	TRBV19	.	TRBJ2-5	CASSIGQLGTQYF	TGTGCCAGTAGTATAGGACAGTTGGGGACCCAGTACTTC
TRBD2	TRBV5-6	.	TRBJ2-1	CASSFPSGGSINEQFF	TGTGCCAGCAGCTTCCCTAGCGGGGGGTCGATCAATGAGCAGTTCTTC
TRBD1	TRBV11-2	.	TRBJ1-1	CASSSDRGRSTEAFF	TGTGCCAGCAGCTCGGACAGGGGTAGGAGCACTGAAGCTTTCTTT
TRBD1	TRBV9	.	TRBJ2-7	CASSVGTGGAEQYF	TGTGCCAGCAGCGTAGGGACAGGGGGCGCCGAGCAGTACTTC
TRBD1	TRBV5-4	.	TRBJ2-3	CASSSTGARTDTQYF	TGTGCCAGCAGCTCGACAGGGGCCCGCACAGATACGCAGTATTTT
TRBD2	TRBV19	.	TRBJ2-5	CASSLGGRTQETQYF	TGTGCCAGTAGTCTGGGCGGGAGGACTCAAGAGACCCAGTACTTC
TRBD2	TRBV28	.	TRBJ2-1	CASSIPGGGGYNEQFF	TGTGCCAGCAGTATCCCGGGAGGGGGGGGGTACAATGAGCAGTTCTTC
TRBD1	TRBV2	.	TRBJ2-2	CASRVTGRDTGELFF	TGTGCCAGCCGGGTGACAGGGCGGGACACCGGGGAGCTGTTTTTT
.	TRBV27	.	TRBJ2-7	CASSFTKYGAGDYEQYF	TGTGCCAGCAGTTTCACCAAATATGGGGCAGGGGATTACGAGCAGTACTTC
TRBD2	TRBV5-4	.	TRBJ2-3	CASSFGLAGTDTQYF	TGTGCCAGCAGCTTTGGACTAGCAGGCACAGATACGCAGTATTTT
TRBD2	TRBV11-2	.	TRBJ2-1	CASSQPFGGRSLGQFF	TGTGCCAGCAGCCAACCTTTCGGCGGGAGATCTTTGGGGCAGTTCTTC
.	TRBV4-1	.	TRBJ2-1	CASSHPSRENEQFF	TGCGCCAGCAGCCACCCAAGTCGGGAGAATGAGCAGTTCTTC
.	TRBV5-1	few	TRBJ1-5	CASSLGQNQPQHF	TGCGCCAGCAGCTTGGGGCAGAATCAGCCCCAGCATTTT
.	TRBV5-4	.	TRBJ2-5	CASSFELRAGETQYF	TGTGCCAGCAGCTTTGAACTGAGGGCGGGAGAGACCCAGTACTTC
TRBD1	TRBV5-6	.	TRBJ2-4	CASSSTRQGPYHF	TGTGCCAGCAGCTCGACACGACAGGGCCCCTATCACTTC
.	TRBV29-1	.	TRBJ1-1	CSVEITGGAFF	TGCAGCGTTGAGATCACAGGAGGGGCTTTCTTT
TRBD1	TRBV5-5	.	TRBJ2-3	CASSFSPGGLDTQYF	TGTGCCAGCAGCTTTTCGCCAGGGGGATTGGATACGCAGTATTTT
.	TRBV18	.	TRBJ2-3	CASSPLSRVGTDTQYF	TGTGCCAGCTCACCACTCTCGAGAGTTGGCACAGATACGCAGTATTTT
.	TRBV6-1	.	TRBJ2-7	CASTARGAGTYEQYF	TGTGCCAGCACCGCGAGAGGGGCAGGAACCTACGAGCAGTACTTC
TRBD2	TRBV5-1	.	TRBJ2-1	CASSSSGSSYNEQFF	TGCGCCAGCAGTTCTAGCGGAAGCTCCTACAATGAGCAGTTCTTC
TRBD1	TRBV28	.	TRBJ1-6	CASSLSGTGNSPLHF	TGTGCCAGCAGTTTATCGGGGACAGGGAATTCACCCCTCCACTTT
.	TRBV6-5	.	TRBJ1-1	CASSYSGQGWTEAFF	TGTGCCAGCAGTTACTCGGGGCAGGGCTGGACTGAAGCTTTCTTT
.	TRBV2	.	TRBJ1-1	CASSVGPSGTEAFF	TGTGCCAGCAGTGTTGGGCCCTCCGGCACTGAAGCTTTCTTT
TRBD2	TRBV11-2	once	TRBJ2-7	CASSSATSGIYEQYF	TGTGCCAGCAGCTCTGCGACTAGCGGGATCTACGAGCAGTACTTC
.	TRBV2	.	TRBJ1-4	CASSEGGAQVEKLFF	TGTGCCAGCAGTGAAGGGGGGGCGCAGGTTGAAAAACTGTTTTTT
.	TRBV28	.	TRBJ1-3	CASSFEGGGTIYF	TGTGCCAGCAGTTTTGAGGGAGGTGGCACCATATATTTT
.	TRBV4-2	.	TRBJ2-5	CASSQGGAETQYF	TGTGCCAGCAGCCAAGGGGGGGCAGAGACCCAGTACTTC
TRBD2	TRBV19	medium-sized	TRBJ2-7	CATARTSGYEQYF	TGTGCCACAGCACGGACTAGCGGCTACGAGCAGTACTTC
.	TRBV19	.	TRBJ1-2	CASSISGGGYTF	TGTGCCAGTAGTATCAGCGGGGGCGGCTACACCTTC
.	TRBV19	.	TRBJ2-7	CASANKYEQYF	TGTGCCAGTGCTAATAAGTACGAGCAGTACTTC
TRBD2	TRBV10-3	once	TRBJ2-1	CAISLLASGRTNEQFF	TGTGCCATCAGTTTGCTGGCTAGCGGGAGGACGAATGAGCAGTTCTTC
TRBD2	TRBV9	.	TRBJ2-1	CASSQREGRYNEQFF	TGTGCCAGCAGTCAACGGGAGGGCCGTTACAATGAGCAGTTCTTC
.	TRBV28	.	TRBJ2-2	CASSYQAGGTGELFF	TGTGCCAGCAGTTATCAGGCAGGGGGGACCGGGGAGCTGTTTTTT
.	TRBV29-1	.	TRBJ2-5	CSVILTYYQETQYF	TGCAGCGTAATTCTAACATATTACCAAGAGACCCAGTACTTC